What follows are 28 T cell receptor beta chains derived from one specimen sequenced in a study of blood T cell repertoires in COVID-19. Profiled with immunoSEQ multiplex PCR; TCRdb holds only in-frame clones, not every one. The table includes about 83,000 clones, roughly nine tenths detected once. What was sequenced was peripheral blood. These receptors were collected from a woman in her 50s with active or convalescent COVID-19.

The DNA of the CDR3 is TGTGCCAGCAGTGAATCGGTAACTGGGACACCCGGAAACACCATATATTTT. Amino acid sequence: CASSESVTGTPGNTIYF. The chain recombines TRBV2 with TRBJ1-3; weak D call: TRBD1 (6 bases). CDR3 length equals 17 residues. Germline lookup yields CDR1 SNHLY and CDR2 FYNNEI. Trimming removed 2 bases from V and 4 bases from J, with 18 bases in between.

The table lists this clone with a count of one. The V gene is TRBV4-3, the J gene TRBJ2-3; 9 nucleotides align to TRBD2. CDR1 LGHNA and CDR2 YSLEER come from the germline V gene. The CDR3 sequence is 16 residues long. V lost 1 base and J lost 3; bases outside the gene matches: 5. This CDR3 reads CASSQGSGGSTDTQYF. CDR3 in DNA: TGCGCCAGCAGCCAAGGTAGCGGGGGATCGACAGATACGCAGTATTTT.

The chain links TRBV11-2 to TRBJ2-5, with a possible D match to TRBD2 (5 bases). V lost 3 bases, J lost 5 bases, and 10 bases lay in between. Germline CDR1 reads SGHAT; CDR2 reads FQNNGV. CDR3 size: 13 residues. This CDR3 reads CASSFDYGETQYF. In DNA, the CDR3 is TGTGCCAGCAGCTTCGACTACGGCGAGACCCAGTACTTC.

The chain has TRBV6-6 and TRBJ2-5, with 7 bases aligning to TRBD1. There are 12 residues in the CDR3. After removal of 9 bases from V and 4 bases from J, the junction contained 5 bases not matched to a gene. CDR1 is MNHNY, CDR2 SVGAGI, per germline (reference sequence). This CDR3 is CASGQAPETQYF. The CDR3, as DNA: TGTGCCAGTGGACAGGCGCCAGAGACCCAGTACTTC.

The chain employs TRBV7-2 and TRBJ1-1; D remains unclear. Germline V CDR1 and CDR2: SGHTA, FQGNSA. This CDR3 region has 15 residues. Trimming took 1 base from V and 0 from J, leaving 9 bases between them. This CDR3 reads CASSLDISVNTEAFF. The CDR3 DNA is TGTGCCAGCAGCTTAGATATATCGGTGAACACTGAAGCTTTCTTT.

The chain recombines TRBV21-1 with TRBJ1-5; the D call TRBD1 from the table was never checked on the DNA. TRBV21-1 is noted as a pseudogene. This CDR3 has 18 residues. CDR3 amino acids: CASSKPGQTKRSNQPQHF. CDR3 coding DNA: TGTGCCAGCAGCAAACCAGGGCAGACAAAACGCAGCAATCAGCCCCAGCATTTT.

Written as DNA, the CDR3 is TGTGCCAGTAGTTACAGGAAACAAGCAACTAATGAAAAACTGTTTTTT. Translated, it gives CASSYRKQATNEKLFF. V and J are TRBV19 and TRBJ1-4; TRBD1 might be the D (5 bases). Germline values: CDR1 LNHDA, CDR2 SQIVND (reference sequence). CDR3 length: 16 amino acids. V lost 5 bases and J lost 0, with 13 bases in between.

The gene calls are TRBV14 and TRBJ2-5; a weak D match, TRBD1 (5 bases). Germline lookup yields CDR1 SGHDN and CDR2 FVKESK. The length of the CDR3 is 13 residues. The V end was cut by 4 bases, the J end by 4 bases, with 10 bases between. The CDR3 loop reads CASSRRGGETQYF. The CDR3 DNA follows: TGTGCCAGCAGCCGTAGGGGTGGAGAGACCCAGTACTTC.

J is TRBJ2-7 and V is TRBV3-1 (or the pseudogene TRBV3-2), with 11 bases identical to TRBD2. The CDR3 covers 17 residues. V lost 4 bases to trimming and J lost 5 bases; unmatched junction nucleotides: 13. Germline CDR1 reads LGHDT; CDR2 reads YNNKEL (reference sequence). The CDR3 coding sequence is TGTGCCAGCAGCCCTACCCCTAGCGGGGGGTTCACTCACGAGCAGTACTTC. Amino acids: CASSPTPSGGFTHEQYF.

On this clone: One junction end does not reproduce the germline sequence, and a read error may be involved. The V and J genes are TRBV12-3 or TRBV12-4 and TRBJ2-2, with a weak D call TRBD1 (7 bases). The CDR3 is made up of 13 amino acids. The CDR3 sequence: CAGRGTNTGELFF. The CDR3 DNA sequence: TGTGCCGGCAGGGGGACTAACACCGGGGAGCTGTTTTTT.

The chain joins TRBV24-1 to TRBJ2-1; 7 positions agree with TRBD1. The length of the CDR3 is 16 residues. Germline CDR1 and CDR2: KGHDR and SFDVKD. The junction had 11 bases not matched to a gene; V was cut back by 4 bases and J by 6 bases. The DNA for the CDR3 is TGTGCCACCAGTGACCCTACAGGGGATTACTCCAATGAGCAGTTCTTC. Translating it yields CATSDPTGDYSNEQFF.

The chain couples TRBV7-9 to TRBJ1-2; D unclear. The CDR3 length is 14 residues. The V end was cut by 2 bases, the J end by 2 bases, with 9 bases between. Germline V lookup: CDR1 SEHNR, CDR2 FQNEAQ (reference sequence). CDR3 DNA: TGTGCCAGCAGCTTAACTCCAGCGAACTATGGCTACACCTTC. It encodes CASSLTPANYGYTF.

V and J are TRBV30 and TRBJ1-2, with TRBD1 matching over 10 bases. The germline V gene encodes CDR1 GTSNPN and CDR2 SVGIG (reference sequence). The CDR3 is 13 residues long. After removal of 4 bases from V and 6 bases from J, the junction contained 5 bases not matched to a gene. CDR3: CAWTTGGANGYTF. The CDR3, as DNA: TGTGCCTGGACGACAGGGGGCGCGAATGGCTACACCTTC.

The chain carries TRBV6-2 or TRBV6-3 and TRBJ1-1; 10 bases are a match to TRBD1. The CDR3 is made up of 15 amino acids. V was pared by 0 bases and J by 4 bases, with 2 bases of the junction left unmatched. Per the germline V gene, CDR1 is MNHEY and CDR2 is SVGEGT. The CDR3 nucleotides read TGTGCCAGCAGTTACTCCGGGGACAGGGGCACTGAAGCTTTCTTT. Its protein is CASSYSGDRGTEAFF.

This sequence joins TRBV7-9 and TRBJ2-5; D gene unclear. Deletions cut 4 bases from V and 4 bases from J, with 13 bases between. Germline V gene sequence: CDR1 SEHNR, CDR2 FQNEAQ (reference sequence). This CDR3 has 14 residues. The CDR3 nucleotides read TGTGCCAGCAGCTCCGCCCAGGTGAGAGAGACCCAGTACTTC. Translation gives CASSSAQVRETQYF.

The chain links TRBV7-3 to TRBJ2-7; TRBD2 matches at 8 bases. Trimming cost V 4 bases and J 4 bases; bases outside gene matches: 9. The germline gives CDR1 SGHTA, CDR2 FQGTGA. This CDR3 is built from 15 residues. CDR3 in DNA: TGTGCCAGCAGCTCCCAGGCAGCGGGAGTATACGAGCAGTACTTC. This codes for CASSSQAAGVYEQYF.

This CDR3 reads CASSYSQGAPNSPLHF. In nucleotides, the CDR3 is TGTGCCAGCAGTTACTCGCAGGGGGCTCCTAATTCACCCCTCCACTTT. The chain couples TRBV6-5 to TRBJ1-6, with 8 bases fitting TRBD1. This CDR3 has 16 residues. Germline CDR1 and CDR2: MNHEY and SVGAGI. V lost 0 bases and J lost 6; bases outside the gene matches: 4.

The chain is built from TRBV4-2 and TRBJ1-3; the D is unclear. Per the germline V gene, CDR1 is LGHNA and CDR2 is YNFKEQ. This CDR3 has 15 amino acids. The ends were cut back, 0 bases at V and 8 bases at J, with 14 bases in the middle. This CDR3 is CASSQDWRLSDTIYF. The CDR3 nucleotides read TGTGCCAGCAGCCAAGATTGGAGGCTATCGGACACCATATATTTT.

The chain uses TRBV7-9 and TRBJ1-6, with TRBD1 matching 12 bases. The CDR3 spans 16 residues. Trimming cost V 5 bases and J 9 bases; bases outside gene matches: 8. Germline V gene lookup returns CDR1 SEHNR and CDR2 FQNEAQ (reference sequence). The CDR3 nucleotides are TGTGCCAGCAGCCAGGGGGACAGGGGGCGCGTTTCACCCCTCCACTTT. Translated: CASSQGDRGRVSPLHF.

The CDR3 nucleotides are TGTGCCAGCAGCGCCACACCAGGGGGCGGCACTGAAGCTTTCTTT. Amino acids: CASSATPGGGTEAFF. The V call is TRBV7-3, the J call TRBJ1-1; 8 bases fit TRBD1. Germline-derived CDR1 and CDR2 are SGHTA and FQGTGA. The CDR3 consists of 15 residues. The J segment lost 4 bases and the V segment lost 5 bases, leaving 9 bases of the junction unmatched.

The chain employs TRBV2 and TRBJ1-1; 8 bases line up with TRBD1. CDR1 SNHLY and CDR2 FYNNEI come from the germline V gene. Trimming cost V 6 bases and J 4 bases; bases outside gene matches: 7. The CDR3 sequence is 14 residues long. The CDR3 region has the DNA TGTGCCAGCAGGGATGGGACAGGTGGCACTGAAGCTTTCTTT. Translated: CASRDGTGGTEAFF.

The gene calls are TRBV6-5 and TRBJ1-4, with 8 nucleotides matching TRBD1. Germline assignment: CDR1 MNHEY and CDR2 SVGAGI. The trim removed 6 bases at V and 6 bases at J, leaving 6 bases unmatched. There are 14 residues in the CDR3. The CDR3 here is CASSRDRGDEKLFF. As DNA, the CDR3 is TGTGCCAGCAGCCGCGACAGGGGTGATGAAAAACTGTTTTTT.

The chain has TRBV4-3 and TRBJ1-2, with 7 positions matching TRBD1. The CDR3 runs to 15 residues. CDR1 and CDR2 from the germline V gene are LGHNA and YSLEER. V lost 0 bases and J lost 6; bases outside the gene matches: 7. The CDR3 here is CASSQDFTGVNGYTF. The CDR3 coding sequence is TGCGCCAGCAGCCAAGATTTTACAGGGGTAAATGGCTACACCTTC.

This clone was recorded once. CDR3 DNA: TGTGCCTGGGCCGGGGGACCCACCGGGGAGCTGTTTTTT. Protein: CAWAGGPTGELFF. The J gene is TRBJ2-2, the V gene TRBV30, with D maybe TRBD2 (6 bases). CDR1 is GTSNPN, CDR2 SVGIG, per germline (reference sequence). CDR3 length equals 13 residues. V lost 5 bases and J lost 4, with 11 bases in between.

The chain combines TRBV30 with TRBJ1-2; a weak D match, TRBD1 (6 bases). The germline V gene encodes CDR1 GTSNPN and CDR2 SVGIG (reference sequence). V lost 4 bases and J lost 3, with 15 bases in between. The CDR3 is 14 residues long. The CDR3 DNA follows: TGTGCCTGGAACACCCAGGGGCACGACTATGGCTACACCTTC. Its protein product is CAWNTQGHDYGYTF. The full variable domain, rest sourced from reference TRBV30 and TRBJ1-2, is SQTIHQWPATLVQPVGSPLSLECTVEGTSNPNLYWYRQAAGRGLQLLFYSVGIGQISSEVPQNLSASRPQDRQFILSSKKLLLSDSGFYLCAWNTQGHDYGYTFGSGTRLTVV.

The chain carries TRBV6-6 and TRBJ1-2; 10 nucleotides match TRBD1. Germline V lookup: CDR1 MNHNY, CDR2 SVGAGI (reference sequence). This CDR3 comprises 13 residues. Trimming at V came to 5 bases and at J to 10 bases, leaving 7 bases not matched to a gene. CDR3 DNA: TGTGCCAGCAGTAAGACAGGGGGCGAGGACTACACCTTC. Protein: CASSKTGGEDYTF.

The CDR3 sequence: CASTWTRDQPQHF. The CDR3 nucleotides are TGTGCCAGCACTTGGACGCGGGATCAGCCCCAGCATTTT. The rearrangement uses TRBV12-3 or TRBV12-4 and TRBJ1-5; D gene ambiguous. This CDR3 comprises 13 residues. V lost 7 bases, J lost 5 bases, and 12 bases lay in between.

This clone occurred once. Here the CDR3 reads CASNIAGGSYEQYF. CDR3 sequence (DNA): TGTGCCAGCAACATAGCGGGCGGTTCCTACGAGCAGTACTTC. The chain carries TRBV9 and TRBJ2-7; the match to TRBD2 covers 7 bases. Germline CDR1 and CDR2: SGDLS and YYNGEE. The CDR3 spans 14 residues. Trimming at V came to 6 bases and at J to 1 base, leaving 7 bases not matched to a gene.